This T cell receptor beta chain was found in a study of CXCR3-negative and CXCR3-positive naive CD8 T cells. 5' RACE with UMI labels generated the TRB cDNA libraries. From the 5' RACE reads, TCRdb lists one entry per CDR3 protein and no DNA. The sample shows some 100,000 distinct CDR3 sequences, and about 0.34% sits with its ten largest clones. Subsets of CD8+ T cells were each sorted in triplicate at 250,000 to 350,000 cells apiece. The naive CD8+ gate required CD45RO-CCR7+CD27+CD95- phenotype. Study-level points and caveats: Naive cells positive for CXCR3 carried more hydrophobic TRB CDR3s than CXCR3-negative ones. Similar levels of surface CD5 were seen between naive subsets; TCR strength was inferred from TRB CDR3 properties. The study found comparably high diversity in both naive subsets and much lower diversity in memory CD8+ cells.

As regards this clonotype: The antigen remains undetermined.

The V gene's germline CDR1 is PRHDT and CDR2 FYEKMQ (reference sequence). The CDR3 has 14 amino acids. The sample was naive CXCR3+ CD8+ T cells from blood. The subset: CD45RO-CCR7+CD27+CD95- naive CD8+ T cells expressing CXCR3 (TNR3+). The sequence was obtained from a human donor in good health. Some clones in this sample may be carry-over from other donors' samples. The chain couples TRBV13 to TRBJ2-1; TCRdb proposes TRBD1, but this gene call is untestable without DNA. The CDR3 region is CASRGAGVENEQFF.